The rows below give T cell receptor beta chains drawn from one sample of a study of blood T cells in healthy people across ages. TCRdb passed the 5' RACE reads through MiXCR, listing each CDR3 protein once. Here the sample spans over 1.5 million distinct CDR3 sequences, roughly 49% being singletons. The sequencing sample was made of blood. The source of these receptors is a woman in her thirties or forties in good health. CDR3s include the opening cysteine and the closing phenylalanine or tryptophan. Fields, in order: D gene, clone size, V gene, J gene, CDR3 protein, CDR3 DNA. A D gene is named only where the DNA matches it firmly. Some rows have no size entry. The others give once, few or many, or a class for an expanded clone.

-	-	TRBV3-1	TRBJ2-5	CASSQEFGKRETQYF	TGTGCCAGCAGCCAAGAATTCGGAAAGAGGGAGACCCAGTACTTC
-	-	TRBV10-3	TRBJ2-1	CAITGLGSNEQFF	TGTGCCATCACCGGACTGGGGTCCAATGAGCAGTTCTTC
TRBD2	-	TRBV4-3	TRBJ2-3	CASSQDSWEGDTQYF	TGCGCCAGCAGCCAAGACTCATGGGAGGGAGATACGCAGTATTTT
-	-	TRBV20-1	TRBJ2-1	CSARVPLWGSEQFF	TGCAGTGCTAGAGTCCCCCTGTGGGGTAGCGAGCAGTTCTTC
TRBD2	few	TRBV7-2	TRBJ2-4	CASSYQGAGVAKNIQYF	TGTGCCAGCAGCTACCAGGGAGCGGGGGTAGCCAAAAACATTCAGTACTTC
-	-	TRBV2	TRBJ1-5	CASSYQGTGNQPQHF	TGTGCCAGCAGTTATCAGGGTACGGGCAATCAGCCCCAGCATTTT
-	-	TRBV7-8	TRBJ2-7	CASSLGLTRGYEQYF	TGTGCCAGCAGCTTAGGGTTGACCAGGGGATACGAGCAGTACTTC
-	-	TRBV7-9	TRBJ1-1	CASKMTNTEAFF	TGTGCCAGCAAGATGACGAACACTGAAGCTTTCTTT
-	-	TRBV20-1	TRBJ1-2	CSARPPNFINYGYTF	TGCAGTGCTAGACCCCCGAACTTCATTAACTATGGCTACACCTTC
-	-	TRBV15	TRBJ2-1	CATSRYSGSARWNEQFF	TGTGCCACCAGCAGATACTCAGGGAGTGCGAGATGGAATGAGCAGTTCTTC
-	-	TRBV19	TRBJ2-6	CASSYPGRTSPSGANVLTF	TGTGCCAGTAGTTACCCAGGAAGGACATCACCATCTGGGGCCAACGTCCTGACTTTC
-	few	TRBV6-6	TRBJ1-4	CASRASDTTNEKLFF	TGTGCCAGCAGAGCCTCAGATACAACTAATGAAAAACTGTTTTTT
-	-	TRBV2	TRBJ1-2	CASSAQINYGYTF	TGTGCCAGCAGTGCACAGATTAACTATGGCTACACCTTC
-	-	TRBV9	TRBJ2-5	CASSVDPDSSYNEQYF	TGTGCCAGCAGCGTAGATCCCGACTCCTCCTACAATGAGCAGTACTTC
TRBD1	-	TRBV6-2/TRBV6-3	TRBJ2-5	CASRRQGADQETQYF	TGTGCCAGCAGAAGACAGGGGGCCGATCAAGAGACCCAGTACTTC
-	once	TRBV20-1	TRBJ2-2	CSARDSGSVANTGELFF	TGCAGTGCTAGAGATTCCGGGTCGGTAGCGAACACCGGGGAGCTGTTTTTT
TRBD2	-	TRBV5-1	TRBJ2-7	CASSLVAGPPYEQYF	TGCGCCAGCAGCTTGGTAGCGGGGCCACCCTACGAGCAGTACTTC
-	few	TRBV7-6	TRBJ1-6	CASSPTDSSYNSPLHF	TGTGCCAGCAGCCCCACGGACAGCTCCTATAATTCACCCCTCCACTTT
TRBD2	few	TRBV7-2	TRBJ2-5	CASSPIGRLQETQYF	TGTGCCAGCAGCCCGATCGGGAGGCTCCAAGAGACCCAGTACTTC
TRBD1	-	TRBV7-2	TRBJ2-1	CASSAGGAMNNEQFF	TGTGCCAGCAGCGCAGGGGGCGCCATGAACAATGAGCAGTTCTTC